The T cell receptor beta chain described here comes from a study of shared clonotypes between healthy human individuals. Data came from immunoSEQ multiplex PCR; TCRdb stores just in-frame clones and leaves some out. The table records around 2,000,000 clones, about 92% of them present only once. Of note for this clone: Its target is not known.

Naive CD8 populations comprised CD45RO-negative cells positively selected for CCR7, excluding terminally differentiated effector memory CD45RA+ cells. Healthy adults negative for HIV, lacking recent acute infections or vaccinations, served as donors. Study-wide findings and caveats: Among the subsets, naive ones generally showed larger estimated richness than memory ones.

The sequence was obtained from a man between 18 and 29 years old in good health. Some clones in this sample may be carry-over from other donors' samples. Material for sequencing was naive CD8+ T cells from PBMCs.

The CDR3 here is CASSLGAGEQYF. The DNA of the CDR3 is TGTGCCAGCAGTCTTGGGGCGGGGGAGCAGTACTTC. The V call is TRBV27, the J call TRBJ2-7; D perhaps matches TRBD2 (6 bases). CDR1 and CDR2 (germline): MNHEY, SMNVEV (reference sequence). Trimming shortened V by 5 bases and J by 7 bases, and 12 bases separated the two germline ends. The CDR3 length is 12 residues.